The rows below give T cell receptor beta chains drawn from one sample of a study of CD8+ T cells in alopecia areata. Assay: immunoSEQ multiplex PCR; the TCRdb copy retains only in-frame clones and omits some. The sample has around 210,000 clones, roughly 50% seen once. Sequences were obtained from CD8+ T cells sorted from blood. The receptors come from a human donor in good health. Both conserved end residues are part of each CDR3. The D gene is left open where the match is weak. Clone size is shown for a subset of rows, as once, few, many or a class of expanded clone.

clone size	D gene	V gene	J gene	CDR3 protein	CDR3 DNA
few	TRBD1	TRBV4-1	TRBJ2-1	CASSETGAELEEQFF	TGCGCCAGCAGCGAGACAGGGGCCGAGTTGGAAGAGCAGTTCTTC
-	TRBD1	TRBV4-1	TRBJ2-1	CASTGRDRTNEQFF	TGCGCCAGCACGGGAAGGGACAGGACAAATGAGCAGTTCTTC
-	TRBD2	TRBV13	TRBJ2-7	CASSLGGTSGGARWGEQYF	TGTGCCAGCAGCTTAGGCGGGACTAGCGGGGGTGCCCGCTGGGGCGAGCAGTACTTC
-	-	TRBV5-6	TRBJ2-4	CASSLGPAPYPTNIQYF	TGTGCCAGCAGCTTGGGACCCGCACCGTACCCTACTAACATTCAGTACTTC
-	TRBD2	TRBV30	TRBJ2-3	CAWERDSTDTQYF	TGTGCCTGGGAGCGGGATAGTACAGATACGCAGTATTTT
-	-	TRBV7-2	TRBJ1-6	CASSLPGIGSPLHF	TGTGCCAGCAGCTTACCCGGAATCGGGTCACCCCTCCACTTT
few	-	TRBV6-5	TRBJ2-1	CASSLDNINEQFF	TGTGCCAGCAGTCTGGACAATATCAATGAGCAGTTCTTC
-	-	TRBV9	TRBJ2-1	CASSVVGIEQFF	TGTGCCAGCAGCGTAGTCGGAATAGAGCAGTTCTTC
-	-	TRBV7-8	TRBJ2-7	CASSLARRTGDEQYF	TGTGCCAGCAGCTTAGCCAGAAGGACGGGCGACGAGCAGTACTTC
-	-	TRBV29-1	TRBJ2-7	CSASGPQGEQYF	TGCAGCGCCAGTGGACCCCAGGGGGAGCAGTACTTC
-	TRBD1	TRBV5-1	TRBJ2-7	CASSLVGQGNDEQYF	TGCGCCAGCAGCTTGGTGGGACAGGGTAATGACGAGCAGTACTTC
-	-	TRBV11-2	TRBJ2-5	CASSLGGADQYF	TGTGCCAGCAGCTTAGGAGGAGCCGACCAGTACTTC
-	-	TRBV25-1	TRBJ2-2	CASSVKDPGERNTGELFF	TGTGCCAGCAGTGTGAAGGACCCGGGGGAGCGGAACACCGGGGAGCTGTTTTTT
-	-	TRBV29-1	TRBJ2-5	CSVEEGSGQSQYF	TGCAGCGTTGAAGAGGGTTCCGGACAGTCCCAGTACTTC
-	-	TRBV27	TRBJ2-7	CASSVRMLDYEQYF	TGTGCCAGCAGTGTCCGGATGTTAGATTACGAGCAGTACTTC
-	-	TRBV9	TRBJ2-1	CASSVEGLSYNEQFF	TGTGCCAGCAGCGTAGAGGGACTCTCCTACAATGAGCAGTTCTTC
few	TRBD1	TRBV11-2	TRBJ1-1	CASSLGGTVSSTEAFF	TGTGCCAGCAGCTTGGGGGGGACAGTTTCGTCCACTGAAGCTTTCTTT
once	-	TRBV30	TRBJ1-1	CASFDSWGNTEAFF	TGTGCTTCCTTTGACAGCTGGGGGAACACTGAAGCTTTCTTT